This T cell receptor beta chain emerged from a study of blood T cells in healthy people across ages (dated by TCRdb to the mid-2010s). Concerning the study at large: In model experiments, template switching captured roughly one uniquely barcoded TCR beta cDNA molecule for every two T cells. To avoid experimental bias, donors of different ages were spread randomly across the sequencing lanes. The donors were split into four age groups: young (average 16 years), middle-aged (39), aged (over 55) and long-lived (roughly 88). Using deep sequencing normalized with unique cDNA molecular identifiers, the study measured how TCR beta repertoire diversity changes with age. Two additional independent replicas of 1 million unique cDNA reads from the same blood draw were analyzed for two donors (one aged 18 to 30 and one aged 80 or older).

Spanning cysteine to phenylalanine, the CDR3 consists of 14 amino acids. Of the read, only the CDR3 DNA is kept; its 42 bases are in frame from base 1. Clipping removes 5 bases from V and 9 bases from J, with 9 as the unmatched junction base count. CDR1 and CDR2, looked up from the germline V gene (reference sequence), are LNHNV and YYDKDF. As concerns this clonotype: Which antigen it targets is not known. No clone much larger than this one lies a single base away; base qualities are absent.

The donors were roughly 40 Caucasian individuals from Russia, aged roughly 6 to 90 years, who were systemically healthy. Roughly 11 milliliters of peripheral blood were drawn from each donor into EDTA-treated Vacutainer tubes. Ficoll-Paque density-gradient centrifugation was used to isolate PBMCs, with at least 7 million per sample. Total RNA was extracted from PBMCs with Trizol reagent, with at least 6 micrograms obtained per sample. Naive CD45RAhigh/CD27high T cell percentages were measured by flow cytometry on a PBMC aliquot from every donor. The library was produced with 5' RACE. Sequencing took place on an Illumina HiSeq 2500. A second PCR of roughly 7 to 12 cycles was run with a J-beta primer mix and a sample-barcoded 5' primer. A unique molecular identifier was introduced onto each TCR beta cDNA molecule by a template-switch 5' adaptor carrying 12 random nucleotides. Each sample yielded at least 2.5 million CDR3-containing paired-end reads. First-strand cDNA synthesis was performed from all RNA using the Mint cDNA synthesis kit, with priming by a TRBC-specific oligonucleotide. All cDNA was treated with uracil-DNA glycosylase and then went through a first 18-cycle PCR with the universal primers M1SS and BC2_uni_R. The authors processed their data as follows. Normalization of each sample was performed by random selection of 1 million high-quality reads, each carrying a distinct molecular identifier. Instead of being binned into consensus sequences, reads that shared molecular identifiers were thrown out. CDR3 identification, clonotype clustering and error correction used MiTCR with a Q25 quality threshold and the strictest error-elimination algorithm. A nonparametric unseen species model using Euler transformation provided a lower-bound estimate of total TCR beta diversity. The public reads were reprocessed in TCRdb via fastp at Q25 and MiXCR, keeping in-frame beta chains. CDR3 protein sequences are deduplicated, and each keeps its most common genes and DNA. The V and J calls come from TCRdb's annotation, not from the publication. Within this sample are about 1.8 million distinct CDR3 sequences, with 40% to 55% of them counted one time only. Clones ranked in the top ten supply around 2.1% of the sample.

Points the paper makes about the study in general: The percentage of naive T cells measured by flow cytometry correlated strongly with observed TCR beta diversity. Compared with the aged group, the long-lived group had more naive CD4+ T cells, fewer expanded clones and increased TCR diversity, a pattern suggesting age selection. Because the CMV infection status of the donors was unknown, age-related changes in expanded clonotypes may potentially have been confounded. As age increased, observed TCR beta diversity per million T cells dropped in a roughly linear way, and a significant reduction was already evident by age 40. Estimates of total diversity based on one million sequenced T cells were regarded as lower bounds and as underestimates. Since profiling was done on bulk unsorted PBMCs, naive and antigen-experienced compartments could not be conclusively compared.

Sequencing was carried out using blood. The receptor was derived from a middle-aged woman in good health. The chain is encoded by TRBV15 joined to TRBJ2-3; 9 nucleotides in the junction match TRBD1. At the DNA level, the sequence is TGTGCCACCAGCCCGGGACAGGGCTTTACGACGCAGTATTTT. The encoded protein is CATSPGQGFTTQYF.